This T cell receptor (beta chain) was captured in a study of T cells in Graves' hyperthyroidism and ophthalmopathy. Overall study: Blood was drawn when the patient was first diagnosed and still untreated. Notes on the study in general: The authors' 13 V-J model separated ophthalmopathy from stable hyperthyroidism. Most thyroid-expanded clonotypes above 0.001 were also found in blood.

This clonotype was seen a handful of times. Its antigen is not known. Newly diagnosed hyperthyroidism patients aged 18 to 65 years had disease lasting under 2 months. Researchers amplified the TCR beta CDR3 regions from RNA transcripts. The primer set for the first-round RT-PCR of the TCR CDR3 was HTBI. A single record per CDR3 protein comes from TCRdb applying MiXCR to the multiplex PCR reads. Found here are about 400,000 distinct CDR3 sequences, around 16% of them singletons; the top ten hold roughly a quarter. V was shortened by 6 bases and J by 2 bases, with 15 bases between the two germline ends. This CDR3 is built from 14 residues. Germline V gene lookup returns CDR1 SGHNT and CDR2 YYREEE (reference sequence).

The rearrangement joins TRBV5-4 to TRBJ2-7; maybe TRBD2 (5 bases). Sequencing was done on a sample of blood. The clonotype originates from a woman aged 18 to 35 with Graves' hyperthyroidism that later progressed to Graves' ophthalmopathy. CDR3 DNA sequence: TGTGCCAGCAACCCTCCGGGAAAACCCTACGAGCAGTACTTC. This gives the protein CASNPPGKPYEQYF. Supplemented by reference TRBV5-4 and TRBJ2-7, the full variable domain reads ETGVTQSPTHLIKTRGQQVTLRCSSQSGHNTVSWYQQALGQGPQFIFQYYREEENGRGNFPPRFSGLQFPNYSSELNVNALELDDSALYLCASNPPGKPYEQYFGPGTRLTVT.